The clone carrying this TCR beta chain was counted ten times or more. Antigen unknown. The germline V gene encodes CDR1 SQVTM and CDR2 ANQGSEA. The V segment lost 7 bases and the J segment 4 bases; nucleotides outside the gene matches: 12. This CDR3 contains 15 residues. This sample was taken from a study of T cell repertoires in cytomegalovirus infection. Study in general: Signatures in public TCR beta sequences pointed to both CMV infection and matching HLA type. The study's findings and limits: HLA-C-restricted CMV-specific TCR beta clonotypes prevailed in the ex vivo response.

TCRdb analysed the reads with MiXCR anew, one entry per CDR3 protein. The sample lists over 450,000 distinct CDR3 sequences, around 11% seen once, with about a tenth in the top ten. The chain links TRBV29-1 to TRBJ1-1; 10 nucleotides agree with TRBD1. This sequence was found in a human donor in good health (CMV status not recorded). Some clones in this sample may be carry-over from other donors' samples. Source material: PBMCs. The CDR3 DNA follows: TGCAGCGGATTCGGGACAGGGGCGCCGGGCACTGAAGCTTTCTTT. Residues: CSGFGTGAPGTEAFF.